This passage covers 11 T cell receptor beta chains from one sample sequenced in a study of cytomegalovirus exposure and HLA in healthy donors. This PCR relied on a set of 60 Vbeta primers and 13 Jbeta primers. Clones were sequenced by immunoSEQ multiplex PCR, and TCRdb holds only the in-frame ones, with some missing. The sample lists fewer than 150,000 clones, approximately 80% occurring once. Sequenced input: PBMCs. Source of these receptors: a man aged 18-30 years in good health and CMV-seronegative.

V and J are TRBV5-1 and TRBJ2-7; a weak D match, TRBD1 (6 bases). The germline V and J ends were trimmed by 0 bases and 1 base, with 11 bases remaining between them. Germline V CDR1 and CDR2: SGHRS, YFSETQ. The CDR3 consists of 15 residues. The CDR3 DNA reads TGCGCCAGCAGCTTGGCGATGGGGGCGTCCTACGAGCAGTACTTC. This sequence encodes CASSLAMGASYEQYF.

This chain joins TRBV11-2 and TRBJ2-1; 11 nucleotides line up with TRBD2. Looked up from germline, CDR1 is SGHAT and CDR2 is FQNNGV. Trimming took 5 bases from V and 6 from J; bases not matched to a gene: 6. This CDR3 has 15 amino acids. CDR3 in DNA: TGTGCCAGCAGCCCCGGACTAGCGGGCCTCAATGAGCAGTTCTTC. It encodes CASSPGLAGLNEQFF.

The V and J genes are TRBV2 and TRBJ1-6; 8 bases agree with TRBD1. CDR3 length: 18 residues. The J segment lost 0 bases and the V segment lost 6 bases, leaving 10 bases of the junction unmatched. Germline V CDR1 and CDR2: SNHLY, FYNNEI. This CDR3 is CASRDRGALSSYNSPLHF. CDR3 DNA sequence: TGTGCCAGCAGAGACAGGGGCGCCTTAAGCTCCTATAATTCACCCCTCCACTTT.

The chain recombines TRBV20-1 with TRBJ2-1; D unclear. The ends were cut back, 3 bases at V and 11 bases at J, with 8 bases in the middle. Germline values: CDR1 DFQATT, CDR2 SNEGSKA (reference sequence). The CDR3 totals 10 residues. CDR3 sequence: CSARAAKQFF. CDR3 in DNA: TGCAGTGCTAGGGCGGCGAAGCAGTTCTTC.

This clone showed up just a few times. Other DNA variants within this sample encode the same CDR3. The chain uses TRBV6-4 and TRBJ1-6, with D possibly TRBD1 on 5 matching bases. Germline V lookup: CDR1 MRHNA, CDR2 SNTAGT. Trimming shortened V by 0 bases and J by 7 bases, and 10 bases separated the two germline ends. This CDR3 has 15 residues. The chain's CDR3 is CASSDSGGPNSPLHF. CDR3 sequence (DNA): TGTGCCAGCAGTGACTCGGGGGGACCGAATTCACCCCTCCACTTT.

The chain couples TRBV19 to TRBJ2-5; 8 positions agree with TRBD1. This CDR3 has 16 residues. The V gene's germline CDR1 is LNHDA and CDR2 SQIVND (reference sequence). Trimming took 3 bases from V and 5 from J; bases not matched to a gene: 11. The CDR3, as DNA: TGTGCCAGTAGTATGGCAGGGGGCATCTCAATGGAGACCCAGTACTTC. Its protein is CASSMAGGISMETQYF.

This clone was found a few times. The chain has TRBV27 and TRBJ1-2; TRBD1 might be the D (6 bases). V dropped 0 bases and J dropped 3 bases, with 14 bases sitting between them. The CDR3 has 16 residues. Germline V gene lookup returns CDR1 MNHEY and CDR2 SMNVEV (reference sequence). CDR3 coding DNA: TGTGCCAGCAGTTTATCGGCAGGGGAGAGGGACTATGGCTACACCTTC. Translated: CASSLSAGERDYGYTF.

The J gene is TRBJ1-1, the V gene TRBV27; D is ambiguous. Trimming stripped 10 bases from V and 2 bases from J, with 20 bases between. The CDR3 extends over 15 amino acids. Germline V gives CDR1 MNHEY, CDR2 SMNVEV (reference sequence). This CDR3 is CANPRGVQDNTEAFF. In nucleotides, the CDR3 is TGTGCCAACCCGCGGGGAGTTCAGGACAACACTGAAGCTTTCTTT.

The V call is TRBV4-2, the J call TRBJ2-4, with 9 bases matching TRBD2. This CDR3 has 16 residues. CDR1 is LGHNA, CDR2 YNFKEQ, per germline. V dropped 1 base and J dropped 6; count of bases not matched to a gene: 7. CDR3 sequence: CASSQALAGRINIQYF. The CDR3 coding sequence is TGTGCCAGCAGCCAAGCACTAGCGGGCAGGATAAACATTCAGTACTTC.

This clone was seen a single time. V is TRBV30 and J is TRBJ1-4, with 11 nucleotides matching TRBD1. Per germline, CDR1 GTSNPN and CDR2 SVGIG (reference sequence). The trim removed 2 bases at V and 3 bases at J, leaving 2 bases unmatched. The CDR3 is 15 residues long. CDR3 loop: CAWSWGQGANEKLFF. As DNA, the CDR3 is TGTGCCTGGAGTTGGGGACAGGGGGCTAATGAAAAACTGTTTTTT. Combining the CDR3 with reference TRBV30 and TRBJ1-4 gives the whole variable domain SQTIHQWPATLVQPVGSPLSLECTVEGTSNPNLYWYRQAAGRGLQLLFYSVGIGQISSEVPQNLSASRPQDRQFILSSKKLLLSDSGFYLCAWSWGQGANEKLFFGSGTQLSVL.

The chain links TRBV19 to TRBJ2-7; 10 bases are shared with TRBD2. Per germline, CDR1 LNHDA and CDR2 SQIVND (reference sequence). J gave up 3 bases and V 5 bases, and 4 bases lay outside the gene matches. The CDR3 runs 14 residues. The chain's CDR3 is CASSPRTSGYEQYF. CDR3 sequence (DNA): TGTGCCAGTAGTCCAAGGACTAGCGGCTACGAGCAGTACTTC.